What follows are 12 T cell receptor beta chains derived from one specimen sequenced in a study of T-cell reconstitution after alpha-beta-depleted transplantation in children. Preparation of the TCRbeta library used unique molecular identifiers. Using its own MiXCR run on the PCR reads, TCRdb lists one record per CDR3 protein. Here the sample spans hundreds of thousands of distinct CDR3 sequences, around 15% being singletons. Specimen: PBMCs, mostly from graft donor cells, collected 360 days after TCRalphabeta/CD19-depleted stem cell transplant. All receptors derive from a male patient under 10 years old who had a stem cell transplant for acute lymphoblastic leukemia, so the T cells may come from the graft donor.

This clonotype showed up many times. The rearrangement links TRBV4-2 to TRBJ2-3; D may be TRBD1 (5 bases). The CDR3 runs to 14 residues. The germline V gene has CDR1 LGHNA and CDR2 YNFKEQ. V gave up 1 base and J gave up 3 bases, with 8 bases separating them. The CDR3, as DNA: TGTGCCAGCAGCCAAGGGTGGACAACAGATACGCAGTATTTT. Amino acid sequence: CASSQGWTTDTQYF.

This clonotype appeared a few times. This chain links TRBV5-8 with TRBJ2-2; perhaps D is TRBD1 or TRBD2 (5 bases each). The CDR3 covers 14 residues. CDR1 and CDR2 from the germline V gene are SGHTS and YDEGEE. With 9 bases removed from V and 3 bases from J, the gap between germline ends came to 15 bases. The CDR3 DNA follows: TGTGCCACCGGGACGCTGCATTACACCGGGGAGCTGTTTTTT. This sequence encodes CATGTLHYTGELFF.

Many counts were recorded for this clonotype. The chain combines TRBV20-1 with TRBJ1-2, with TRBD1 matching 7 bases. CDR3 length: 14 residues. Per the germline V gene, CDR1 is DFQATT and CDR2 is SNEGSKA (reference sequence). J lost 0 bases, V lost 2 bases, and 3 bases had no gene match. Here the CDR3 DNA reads TGCAGTGCTAGAAGACAGGGACCTAACTATGGCTACACCTTC. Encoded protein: CSARRQGPNYGYTF.

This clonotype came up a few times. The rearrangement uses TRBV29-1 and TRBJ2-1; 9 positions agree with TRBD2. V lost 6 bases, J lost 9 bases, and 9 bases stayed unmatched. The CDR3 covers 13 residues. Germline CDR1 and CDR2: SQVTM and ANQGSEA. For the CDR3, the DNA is TGCAGCGTGGTGGCGGGAGGGAAGTTTGAGCAGTTCTTC. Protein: CSVVAGGKFEQFF.

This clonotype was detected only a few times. The CDR3 nucleotides are TGTGCCAGCAGCGCGACCGGGACCCAAGGGTCGACCCAGTACTTC. It specifies CASSATGTQGSTQYF. V usage is TRBV9 and J usage is TRBJ2-5; TRBD1 or TRBD2 may be the D gene (5 bases each). Looked up from germline, CDR1 is SGDLS and CDR2 is YYNGEE. V lost 3 bases to trimming and J lost 7 bases, with 19 bases between them. CDR3 size: 15 residues. The full variable domain, its missing parts supplied by reference TRBV9 and TRBJ2-5, is DSGVTQTPKHLITATGQRVTLRCSPRSGDLSVYWYQQSLDQGLQFLIQYYNGEERAKGNILERFSAQQFPDLHSELNLSSLELGDSALYFCASSATGTQGSTQYFGPGTRLLVL.

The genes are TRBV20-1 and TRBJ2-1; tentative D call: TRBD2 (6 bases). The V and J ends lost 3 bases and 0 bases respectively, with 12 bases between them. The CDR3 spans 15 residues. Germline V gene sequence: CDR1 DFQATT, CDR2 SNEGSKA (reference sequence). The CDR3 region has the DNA TGCAGTGCTAGCTCTAGCGACAGCTCCTACAATGAGCAGTTCTTC. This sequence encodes CSASSSDSSYNEQFF.

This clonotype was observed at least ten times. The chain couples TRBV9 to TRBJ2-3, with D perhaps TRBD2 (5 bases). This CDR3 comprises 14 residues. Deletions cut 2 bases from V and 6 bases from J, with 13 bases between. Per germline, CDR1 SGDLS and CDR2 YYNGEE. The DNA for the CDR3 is TGTGCCAGCAGCGTGGGAGACCTCAGGGATACGCAGTATTTT. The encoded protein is CASSVGDLRDTQYF.

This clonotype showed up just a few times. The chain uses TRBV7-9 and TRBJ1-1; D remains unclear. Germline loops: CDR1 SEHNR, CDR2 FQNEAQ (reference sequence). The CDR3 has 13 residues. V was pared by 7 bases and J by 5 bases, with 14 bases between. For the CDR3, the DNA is TGTGCCAGCACCGCCCCCGAGACGACTGAAGCTTTCTTT. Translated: CASTAPETTEAFF.

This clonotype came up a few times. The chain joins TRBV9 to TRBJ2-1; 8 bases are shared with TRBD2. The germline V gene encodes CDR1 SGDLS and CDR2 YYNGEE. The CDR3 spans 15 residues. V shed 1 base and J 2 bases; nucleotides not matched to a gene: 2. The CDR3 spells CASSVTSGTYNEQFF. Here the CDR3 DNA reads TGTGCCAGCAGCGTAACTAGCGGAACCTACAATGAGCAGTTCTTC.

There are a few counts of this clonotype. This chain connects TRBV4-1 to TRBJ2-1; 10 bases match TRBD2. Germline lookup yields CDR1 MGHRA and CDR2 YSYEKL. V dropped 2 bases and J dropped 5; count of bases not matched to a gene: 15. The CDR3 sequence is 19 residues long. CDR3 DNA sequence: TGCGCCAGCAGCCAAAAGAGCGGCCAGGGACTAGCGACCCACAATGAGCAGTTCTTC. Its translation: CASSQKSGQGLATHNEQFF.

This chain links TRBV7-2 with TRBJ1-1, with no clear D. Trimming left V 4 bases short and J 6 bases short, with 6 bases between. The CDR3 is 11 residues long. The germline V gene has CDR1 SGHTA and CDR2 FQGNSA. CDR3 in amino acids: CASSSRAEAFF. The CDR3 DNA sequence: TGTGCCAGCAGCTCGCGGGCTGAAGCTTTCTTT.

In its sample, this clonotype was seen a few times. The DNA of the CDR3 is TGTGCCAGCAGTATCGACCCGGGACAGGGTACCGGGGAGCTGTTTTTT. Amino acid sequence: CASSIDPGQGTGELFF. The J gene is TRBJ2-2, the V gene TRBV7-6, with 9 bases matching TRBD1. Trimming at V came to 6 bases and at J to 5 bases, leaving 10 bases not matched to a gene. The CDR3 runs to 16 residues. Germline CDR1 SGHVS, CDR2 FNYEAQ.